This T cell receptor (beta chain) stems from a study of blood T cells in healthy people across ages. The CDR3 is 17 amino acids. Per the germline V gene, CDR1 is SEHNR and CDR2 is FQNEAQ (reference sequence). The V and J ends lost 4 bases and 3 bases, in that order; junction bases with no gene match: 9. Next came a second PCR, run for about 7 to 12 cycles, which used a sample-barcoded 5' primer along with a J-beta primer mix. TCRdb ran MiXCR on the 5' RACE reads and lists one entry per CDR3 protein. The data hold fewer than 2,000,000 distinct CDR3 sequences, with around 35% observed a single time. For this clonotype: Its antigen remains unidentified.

Study outcomes and limitations: The study lacked donor CMV status, which possibly confounded expanded clonotype changes.

This clonotype was sampled from a woman in her thirties in good health. The gene calls are TRBV7-9 and TRBJ1-1; 12 positions match TRBD1. The sample comprised blood. The CDR3 region is CASSSSGTGGWHTEAFF. The CDR3 DNA sequence: TGTGCCAGCAGCTCTTCTGGGACAGGGGGCTGGCACACTGAAGCTTTCTTT.